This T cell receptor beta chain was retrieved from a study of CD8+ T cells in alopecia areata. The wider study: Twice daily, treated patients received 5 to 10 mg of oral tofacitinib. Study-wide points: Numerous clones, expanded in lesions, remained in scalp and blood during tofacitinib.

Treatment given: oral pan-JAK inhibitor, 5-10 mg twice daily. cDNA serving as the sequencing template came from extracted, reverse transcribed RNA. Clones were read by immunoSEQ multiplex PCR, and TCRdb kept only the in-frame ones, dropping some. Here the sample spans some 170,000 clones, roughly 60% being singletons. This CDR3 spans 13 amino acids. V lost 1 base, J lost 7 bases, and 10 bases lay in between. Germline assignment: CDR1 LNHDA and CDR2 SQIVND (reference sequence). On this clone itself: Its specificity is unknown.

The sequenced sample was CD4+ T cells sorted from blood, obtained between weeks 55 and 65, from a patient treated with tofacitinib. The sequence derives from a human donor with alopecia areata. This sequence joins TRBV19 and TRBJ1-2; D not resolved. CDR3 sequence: CASSIGWSGGYTF. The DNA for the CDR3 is TGTGCCAGTAGTATAGGGTGGAGTGGTGGCTACACCTTC.